Below are 14 T cell receptor beta chains sequenced from a single sample in a study of vaccination and CD4 T cells after COVID-19. The study sequenced cultured CD4+ T cell DNA using the Oncomine TCR Beta short-read assay. TCRdb re-called the PCR reads through MiXCR, storing one row per CDR3 protein. Here the sample spans 20,000 to 25,000 distinct CDR3 sequences, around 46% being singletons. Time point of the sample: late sampling 161 to 241 days after vaccination in a few convalescent patients. Treatment denoted: roughly 11-day PBMC culture with coronavirus spike peptide pools or control peptides (ViraFEST assay). No antigen is known for these receptors. The sample in question was CD4+ T cells from blood, cultured in vitro, obtained about 7 months after SARS-CoV-2 vaccination. Source of these receptors: a human donor who had recovered from COVID-19.

This clonotype came up a few times. The rearrangement joins TRBV19 to TRBJ1-5, with 9 bases identical to TRBD1. This CDR3 is 13 amino acids long. Losses at the gene ends were 9 bases for V and 6 bases for J; bases not matched to a gene: 6. Germline assignment: CDR1 LNHDA and CDR2 SQIVND (reference sequence). The CDR3 region is CASGTGRPQPQHF. As DNA, the CDR3 is TGTGCCAGCGGGACAGGGCGACCTCAGCCCCAGCATTTT. The variable domain in full, with the rest retrieved from reference TRBV19 and TRBJ1-5, is DGGITQSPKYLFRKEGQNVTLSCEQNLNHDAMYWYRQDPGQGLRLIYYSQIVNDFQKGDIAEGYSVSREKKESFPLTVTSAQKNPTAFYLCASGTGRPQPQHFGDGTRLSIL.

This clonotype was recorded once. The rearrangement uses TRBV7-9 and TRBJ2-7; D is unresolved. V was trimmed by 1 base and J by 2 bases, leaving 15 bases between them. CDR1 and CDR2 from the germline V gene are SEHNR and FQNEAQ (reference sequence). CDR3 size: 16 residues. The CDR3 region is CASSLDRGGDAYEQYF. In DNA, the CDR3 is TGTGCCAGCAGCTTAGATCGCGGCGGAGATGCCTACGAGCAGTACTTC.

The chain links TRBV27 to TRBJ1-2; 12 nucleotides align to TRBD1. With V trimmed by 4 bases and J by 8 bases, 8 bases remained unmatched. The CDR3 is 15 amino acids. Germline-derived CDR1 and CDR2 are MNHEY and SMNVEV (reference sequence). CDR3 bases: TGTGCCAGCAGTTCTCCGGGACAGGGGGCTAAAGGCTACACCTTC. This sequence encodes CASSSPGQGAKGYTF.

The chain combines TRBV20-1 with TRBJ1-5, with D perhaps matching TRBD1 (5 bases). The CDR3 has 13 amino acids. Germline CDR1 reads DFQATT; CDR2 reads SNEGSKA (reference sequence). The V gene lost 5 bases and the J gene lost 0 bases, with 8 bases spanning the gap. The CDR3 loop reads CSAHTGSNQPQHF. In DNA, the CDR3 is TGCAGTGCTCATACAGGTAGCAATCAGCCCCAGCATTTT.

Concerning this clonotype: The junction shows a germline mismatch at one end, possibly a read error. The J gene is TRBJ2-7, the V gene TRBV4-3; no clear D gene. The germline gives CDR1 LGHNA, CDR2 YSLEER. The CDR3 contains 13 residues. The CDR3 loop is CASSKDIGDEQYF. CDR3 DNA: TGCGCCAGCAGCAAAGACATTGGCGACGAGCAGTACTTC.

The chain carries TRBV7-2 and TRBJ2-1, with 7 bases identical to TRBD1. The germline gives CDR1 SGHTA, CDR2 FQGNSA. The CDR3 loop spans 13 amino acids. The V and J ends lost 10 bases and 5 bases, in that order; junction bases with no gene match: 8. The CDR3 spells CATFRDSNNEQFF. The CDR3 DNA reads TGTGCCACTTTCCGGGACAGCAACAATGAGCAGTTCTTC.

The chain employs TRBV7-2 and TRBJ1-1; TRBD1 aligns across 7 bases. CDR1 and CDR2 (germline): SGHTA, FQGNSA. There are 16 residues in the CDR3. Trimming cost V 2 bases and J 5 bases; bases outside gene matches: 11. CDR3 in DNA: TGTGCCAGCAGCTTAAGTGACAGGGTGATGGGGACTGAAGCTTTCTTT. Translated: CASSLSDRVMGTEAFF.

Note on this clonotype: A read error may produce the germline difference seen at one junction end. This rearrangement joins TRBV18 to TRBJ1-2; 8 positions agree with TRBD1. This CDR3 region has 14 residues. The germline gives CDR1 KGHSH, CDR2 LQKENI. The DNA of the CDR3 is TGTGCCGGCTCACCATCAGGGGGCGGGAATGGCTACACCTTC. It is translated as CAGSPSGGGNGYTF.

The J gene is TRBJ2-7, the V gene TRBV6-1, with D possibly TRBD1 on 6 matching bases. The germline V gene has CDR1 MNHNS and CDR2 SASEGT. V was trimmed by 7 bases and J by 3 bases, leaving 19 bases between them. The CDR3 consists of 15 residues. The CDR3 sequence: CASKGQTTRIYEQYF. DNA of the CDR3: TGTGCCAGCAAAGGACAGACTACTAGAATCTACGAGCAGTACTTC.

The J gene is TRBJ2-7, the V gene TRBV15; either TRBD1 or TRBD2 may supply D (6 bases each). Germline V gene lookup returns CDR1 LNHNV and CDR2 YYDKDF (reference sequence). The CDR3 has 13 residues. The germline V and J ends were trimmed by 5 bases and 3 bases, with 11 bases remaining between them. CDR3: CATSLGGGYEQYF. CDR3 nucleotides: TGTGCCACCAGCCTCGGAGGGGGCTACGAGCAGTACTTC.

In its sample, this clonotype ranks as medium-sized (0.01 to 0.1%). The chain recombines TRBV19 with TRBJ2-3, with D unclear. The CDR3 spans 13 residues. Trimming took 4 bases from V and 3 from J, leaving 8 bases between them. Germline CDR1 and CDR2: LNHDA and SQIVND (reference sequence). The DNA for the CDR3 is TGTGCCAGTAGTAATCTAGTGACAGATACGCAGTATTTT. Translation: CASSNLVTDTQYF.

The rearrangement links TRBV6-1 to TRBJ2-3; 7 nucleotides agree with TRBD1. The germline V gene encodes CDR1 MNHNS and CDR2 SASEGT. The CDR3 consists of 16 residues. V lost 6 bases to trimming and J lost 0 bases; unmatched junction nucleotides: 9. The CDR3 region is CASSDSRDRSTDTQYF. CDR3 coding DNA: TGTGCCAGCAGCGATAGCCGGGACAGAAGCACAGATACGCAGTATTTT.

V is TRBV5-6 and J is TRBJ2-5; a weak D match, TRBD2 (5 bases). The CDR3 is 14 residues long. The germline V gene encodes CDR1 SGHDT and CDR2 YYEEEE. Trimming left V 0 bases short and J 9 bases short, with 15 bases between. In DNA, the CDR3 is TGTGCCAGCAGCTTGGTTTGGGCTAGCAGGCCCCAGTACTTC. It translates to CASSLVWASRPQYF.

The chain links TRBV7-2 to TRBJ1-5; D is uncertain. The CDR3 length is 14 residues. CDR1 is SGHTA, CDR2 FQGNSA, per germline. Trimming removed 1 base at V and 6 bases at J, with 10 bases between. The CDR3 region has the DNA TGTGCCAGCAGCTTAGTATACGCGGGTCAGCCCCAGCATTTT. Translating it yields CASSLVYAGQPQHF.